This T cell receptor (beta chain) comes out of a study of beta chain features in type 1 diabetes. Study details: When patients were set against healthy donors, age, gender and cell yields were similar.

Germline values: CDR1 SGHRS, CDR2 YFSETQ. The ends were cut back, 4 bases at V and 6 bases at J, with 10 bases in the middle. The CDR3 sequence is 13 residues long. Every isolated RNA sample was fully reverse transcribed, so sequencing captured expressed TCRB transcripts. Data came from immunoSEQ multiplex PCR; TCRdb stores just in-frame clones and leaves some out. There are fewer than 250,000 clones in the sample; 9.6% occur only once, and around 0.031% lies in the top ten. General study findings and limits: The study found moderately but significantly shorter TCRB CDR3s in all four CD4+ subsets of Type 1 diabetes patients. Patients and controls would be equally affected if PCR favored shorter templates. Sequencing from cDNA could over-represent high-TCR-expressing cells.

For this clone: What it recognizes is unknown.

The receptor comes from a woman aged 18 to 35 in good health. Sequenced input: naive CD4+ T cells from blood. The V and J genes are TRBV5-1 and TRBJ2-2; D gene ambiguous. Here the CDR3 DNA reads TGCGCCAGCAGCCCTCCCGCGGCCGGGGAGCTGTTTTTT. Encoded protein: CASSPPAAGELFF.